What follows are 24 T cell receptor beta chains derived from one specimen sequenced in a study of T-cell reconstitution after alpha-beta-depleted transplantation in children. During its preparation, the TCRbeta library received unique molecular identifiers. TCRdb redid the calling of the PCR reads with MiXCR, one entry per CDR3 protein. The sample consists of about 500,000 distinct CDR3 sequences, around a third of them appearing once. The material was PBMCs from the stem cell graft donor, obtained from the stem cell graft. The receptors shown here come from a human donor who donated a stem cell graft to a child with aplastic anemia.

The chain uses TRBV6-5 and TRBJ1-2; D is ambiguous. The CDR3 sequence is 14 residues long. V shed 4 bases and J shed 0 bases, with 9 bases lying between them. Looked up from germline, CDR1 is MNHEY and CDR2 is SVGAGI. The CDR3 nucleotides read TGTGCCAGCAGTTCCCCAGCAGCTAACTATGGCTACACCTTC. It translates to CASSSPAANYGYTF.

The CDR3 here is CASSFGRPSGNTIYF. CDR3 in DNA: TGCGCCAGCAGCTTCGGACGGCCCTCTGGAAACACCATATATTTT. The chain recombines TRBV5-1 with TRBJ1-3; D unresolved. Germline CDR1 SGHRS, CDR2 YFSETQ. V gave up 2 bases and J gave up 0 bases, with 9 bases separating them. This CDR3 has 15 amino acids.

J is TRBJ2-2 and V is TRBV7-9; TRBD1 or TRBD2 may be the D gene (6 bases each). Trimming left V 4 bases short and J 4 bases short, with 19 bases between. CDR1 and CDR2 (germline): SEHNR, FQNEAQ (reference sequence). This CDR3 comprises 17 residues. CDR3 coding DNA: TGTGCCAGCAGCTCTAATAGGGGGGACACAACCACCGGGGAGCTGTTTTTT. Translation: CASSSNRGDTTTGELFF. The entire variable domain, with the rest obtained from reference TRBV7-9 and TRBJ2-2, is as follows: DTGVSQNPRHKITKRGQNVTFRCDPISEHNRLYWYRQTLGQGPEFLTYFQNEAQLEKSRLLSDRFSAERPKGSFSTLEIQRTEQGDSAMYLCASSSNRGDTTTGELFFGEGSRLTVL.

In its sample, this clonotype was seen a few times. The chain employs TRBV7-8 and TRBJ2-1; 8 nucleotides line up with TRBD2. V lost 5 bases and J lost 3; bases outside the gene matches: 9. Per germline, CDR1 SGHVS and CDR2 FQNEAQ. The length of the CDR3 is 16 residues. CDR3 nucleotides: TGTGCCAGCAGCCCGCTTAGCGGGACCTACTACAATGAGCAGTTCTTC. Its translation: CASSPLSGTYYNEQFF.

The chain is built from TRBV5-1 and TRBJ1-4, with a possible D match to TRBD1 (6 bases). Germline V gene sequence: CDR1 SGHRS, CDR2 YFSETQ. The CDR3 length is 16 residues. V was cut by 1 base and J by 2 bases, with 12 bases left in between. CDR3 bases: TGCGCCAGCAGCTTGACAGGGTTCGTCACTAATGAAAAACTGTTTTTT. Translated: CASSLTGFVTNEKLFF.

The chain carries TRBV5-6 and TRBJ1-1; D is perhaps TRBD1 (5 bases). The germline V gene has CDR1 SGHDT and CDR2 YYEEEE. CDR3 length: 11 amino acids. The V end was cut by 1 base, the J end by 11 bases, with 9 bases between. Here the CDR3 DNA reads TGTGCCAGCAGCTTGCGGGGACGGGCTTTCTTT. Translation: CASSLRGRAFF.

The DNA of the CDR3 is TGTGCCAGCAGCCGCCCCGGGACAGGGGGCCCCGAGCAGTACTTC. Protein product: CASSRPGTGGPEQYF. The V and J genes are TRBV7-9 and TRBJ2-7, with 12 bases that match TRBD1. Germline CDR1 and CDR2: SEHNR and FQNEAQ (reference sequence). V was pared by 5 bases and J by 6 bases, with 8 bases of the junction left unmatched. The CDR3 is 15 residues long.

The chain is built from TRBV7-9 and TRBJ2-5, with 14 positions matching TRBD2. Germline CDR1 SEHNR, CDR2 FQNEAQ (reference sequence). Trimming removed 2 bases from V and 5 bases from J; junction bases left unmatched: 7. The length of the CDR3 is 17 residues. The CDR3 sequence: CASSLNQGLAGVETQYF. CDR3 bases: TGTGCCAGCAGCTTAAATCAGGGACTAGCGGGAGTGGAGACCCAGTACTTC.

This clonotype was detected a few times. The chain joins TRBV11-2 to TRBJ2-7, with TRBD1 identical over 8 bases. V shed 7 bases and J 4 bases; nucleotides not matched to a gene: 12. Germline values: CDR1 SGHAT, CDR2 FQNNGV. The CDR3 covers 15 residues. Here the CDR3 DNA reads TGTGCCAGCACAACTCTGGGACAGGCACAATACGAGCAGTACGTC. This codes for CASTTLGQAQYEQYV.

The chain employs TRBV15 and TRBJ2-1; D is possibly TRBD2 (6 bases). The CDR3 is 14 amino acids. V was shortened by 4 bases and J by 6 bases, with 13 bases between the two germline ends. Germline V lookup: CDR1 LNHNV, CDR2 YYDKDF (reference sequence). CDR3 nucleotides: TGTGCCACCAGCATCCCGCGGGATGGCAATGAGCAGTTCTTC. Translated: CATSIPRDGNEQFF.

This clonotype came up once. The chain joins TRBV12-3 or TRBV12-4 to TRBJ2-7; 10 positions match TRBD1. J was trimmed by 4 bases and V by 3 bases; bases with no gene match: 3. The CDR3 covers 14 residues. The CDR3 region is CASSFTGQGYEQYF. CDR3 DNA sequence: TGTGCCAGCAGTTTTACGGGACAGGGGTACGAGCAGTACTTC.

The chain is built from TRBV20-1 and TRBJ1-2; D call uncertain. The CDR3 totals 11 residues. The germline V gene has CDR1 DFQATT and CDR2 SNEGSKA (reference sequence). V lost 0 bases, J lost 10 bases, and 9 bases lay in between. The CDR3 DNA sequence: TGCAGTGCTAGAGATGAAAGGGTCTACACCTTC. It specifies CSARDERVYTF.

The gene calls are TRBV7-8 and TRBJ1-1, with D perhaps TRBD1 (5 bases). V was clipped by 6 bases and J by 5 bases, with 16 bases between them. The V gene's germline CDR1 is SGHVS and CDR2 FQNEAQ. This CDR3 comprises 14 residues. CDR3 loop: CASRDYRGLTEAFF. Written as DNA, the CDR3 is TGTGCCAGCAGGGACTACCGGGGACTAACTGAAGCTTTCTTT.

CDR3 sequence: CASSLILAGVSTDTQYF. CDR3 DNA sequence: TGTGCCAGCAGCCTCATCCTAGCGGGAGTGAGCACAGATACGCAGTATTTT. V usage is TRBV12-3 or TRBV12-4 and J usage is TRBJ2-3; the match to TRBD2 covers 10 bases. The V gene end was trimmed by 6 bases and the J gene end by 0 bases; junction bases not matched to a gene: 9. This CDR3 contains 17 residues.

There are a few counts of this clonotype. The chain combines TRBV4-3 with TRBJ2-1; 8 bases align to TRBD1. CDR3 length: 14 residues. J lost 6 bases, V lost 2 bases, and 3 bases had no gene match. CDR1 and CDR2 (germline): LGHNA, YSLEER. The DNA for the CDR3 is TGCGCCAGCAGCCAACGACAGGGGCCCAATGAGCAGTTCTTC. Its translation: CASSQRQGPNEQFF.

The gene calls are TRBV5-1 and TRBJ2-2, with TRBD1 matching over 9 bases. This CDR3 spans 15 amino acids. Germline-derived CDR1 and CDR2 are SGHRS and YFSETQ. With 7 bases clipped from V and 3 bases from J, the junction kept 7 bases outside the gene matches. The CDR3 loop is CASYQGQGYTGELFF. The CDR3 DNA follows: TGCGCCAGCTACCAAGGACAGGGGTACACCGGGGAGCTGTTTTTT. Full variable domain (missing parts from reference TRBV5-1 and TRBJ2-2): KAGVTQTPRYLIKTRGQQVTLSCSPISGHRSVSWYQQTPGQGLQFLFEYFSETQRNKGNFPGRFSGRQFSNSRSEMNVSTLELGDSALYLCASYQGQGYTGELFFGEGSRLTVL.

The chain is built from TRBV29-1 and TRBJ2-2; 8 nucleotides agree with TRBD2. Trimming removed 7 bases from V and 1 base from J; junction bases left unmatched: 5. Germline lookup yields CDR1 SQVTM and CDR2 ANQGSEA. The CDR3 sequence is 14 residues long. The CDR3, as DNA: TGCAGCGATACTAGCGGAGGGAACACCGGGGAGCTGTTTTTT. Residues: CSDTSGGNTGELFF.

This clonotype appeared a few times. The chain couples TRBV7-9 to TRBJ2-1, with 7 bases aligning to TRBD2. Germline V CDR1 and CDR2: SEHNR, FQNEAQ (reference sequence). The CDR3 contains 16 residues. V shed 6 bases, J shed 3 bases, and the junction held 11 bases outside the gene matches. In DNA form, the CDR3 reads TGTGCCAGCAGAGCGGTACTAGCGAGGGTCTACAATGAGCAGTTCTTC. It specifies CASRAVLARVYNEQFF.

This clonotype has more than one count but fewer than ten. This chain connects TRBV18 to TRBJ1-2; 7 positions agree with TRBD1. Losses at the gene ends were 4 bases for V and 2 bases for J; bases not matched to a gene: 10. There are 16 residues in the CDR3. Germline values: CDR1 KGHSH, CDR2 LQKENI. As DNA, the CDR3 is TGTGCCAGCTCACTGGGACAGCACTCCAAGAACTATGGCTACACCTTC. It translates to CASSLGQHSKNYGYTF.

This clonotype has only a few counts. The chain combines TRBV29-1 with TRBJ2-4; D call uncertain. Trimming shortened V by 5 bases and J by 7 bases, and 9 bases separated the two germline ends. CDR3 size: 11 residues. Germline CDR1 is SQVTM and CDR2 is ANQGSEA. Written as DNA, the CDR3 is TGCAGCGTTCAAATGGGGAACATTCAGTACTTC. This codes for CSVQMGNIQYF.

CDR3 region: CASSPFDRVHEQYV. DNA for the CDR3: TGTGCCAGCAGCCCTTTCGACAGGGTCCACGAGCAGTACGTC. The V call is TRBV5-4, the J call TRBJ2-7, with TRBD1 matching over 7 bases. J was trimmed by 5 bases and V by 4 bases; bases with no gene match: 9. This CDR3 has 14 residues. Germline loops: CDR1 SGHNT, CDR2 YYREEE (reference sequence).

There are a few counts of this clonotype. V and J are TRBV4-3 and TRBJ2-7; D unclear. The CDR3 is 14 amino acids. Trimming removed 0 bases at V and 0 bases at J, with 6 bases between. CDR1 and CDR2 (germline): LGHNA, YSLEER. CDR3 in amino acids: CASSQDLISYEQYF. The CDR3 region has the DNA TGCGCCAGCAGCCAAGATCTGATCTCCTACGAGCAGTACTTC.

The chain couples TRBV18 to TRBJ1-5; D perhaps matches TRBD1 (5 bases). The CDR3 length is 13 residues. V lost 2 bases and J lost 9, with 11 bases in between. The germline V gene encodes CDR1 KGHSH and CDR2 LQKENI. CDR3 sequence (DNA): TGTGCCAGCTCACCAGCGGGGCCAGGGCCCCAGCATTTT. Translation gives CASSPAGPGPQHF. Together with reference TRBV18 and TRBJ1-5, the CDR3 gives the full variable domain: NAGVMQNPRHLVRRRGQEARLRCSPMKGHSHVYWYRQLPEEGLKFMVYLQKENIIDESGMPKERFSAEFPKEGPSILRIQQVVRGDSAAYFCASSPAGPGPQHFGDGTRLSIL.

The DNA for the CDR3 is TGCGCCAGCAGCTTCCAGGGGACGGAGACCCAGTACTTC. Encoded protein: CASSFQGTETQYF. The chain carries TRBV5-1 and TRBJ2-5; D is possibly TRBD1 (6 bases). Trimming removed 2 bases at V and 5 bases at J, with 10 bases between. The CDR3 extends over 13 amino acids. The germline V gene encodes CDR1 SGHRS and CDR2 YFSETQ. Together with reference TRBV5-1 and TRBJ2-5, the CDR3 gives the full variable domain: KAGVTQTPRYLIKTRGQQVTLSCSPISGHRSVSWYQQTPGQGLQFLFEYFSETQRNKGNFPGRFSGRQFSNSRSEMNVSTLELGDSALYLCASSFQGTETQYFGPGTRLLVL.